Shown below are 3 T cell receptor beta chains from a single sample sequenced in a study of cytomegalovirus exposure and HLA in healthy donors. In the PCR, 60 Vbeta and 13 Jbeta primers were used. The repertoire was sequenced with immunoSEQ multiplex PCR; TCRdb's copy has only in-frame clones and lacks some. The repertoire has about 160,000 clones, approximately 77% of them found once; the top ten carry approximately 1.4%. Sequenced input: PBMCs. The receptors derive from a man younger than 35 in good health and CMV-seronegative.

This clone was seen a few times. The rearrangement links TRBV6-5 to TRBJ2-1; maybe TRBD1 (6 bases). The CDR3 has 11 amino acids. CDR1 MNHEY and CDR2 SVGAGI come from the germline V gene. V dropped 10 bases and J dropped 8 bases, with 12 bases sitting between them. CDR3 nucleotide sequence: TGTGCCACGAGCAGGGGATATGAGCAGTTCTTC. This translates into CATSRGYEQFF.

V is TRBV7-2 and J is TRBJ1-1, with TRBD1 matching over 7 bases. The germline gives CDR1 SGHTA, CDR2 FQGNSA. V shed 0 bases and J 10 bases; nucleotides not matched to a gene: 2. This CDR3 is 12 amino acids long. CDR3 DNA: TGTGCCAGCAGCTTAGCCCCAGGGGGAGCTTTCTTT. The encoded protein is CASSLAPGGAFF.

The V and J genes are TRBV19 and TRBJ2-1, with TRBD2 matching over 7 bases. Per germline, CDR1 LNHDA and CDR2 SQIVND (reference sequence). Losses at the gene ends were 2 bases for V and 7 bases for J; bases not matched to a gene: 8. This CDR3 is built from 15 residues. CDR3 residues: CASSITRSGINEQFF. The CDR3 DNA follows: TGTGCCAGTAGTATAACTAGGAGCGGGATAAATGAGCAGTTCTTC. The full variable domain, completed using reference TRBV19 and TRBJ2-1, is DGGITQSPKYLFRKEGQNVTLSCEQNLNHDAMYWYRQDPGQGLRLIYYSQIVNDFQKGDIAEGYSVSREKKESFPLTVTSAQKNPTAFYLCASSITRSGINEQFFGPGTRLTVL.